These 15 T cell receptor beta chains were all obtained from the same sample, sequenced in a study of shared clonotypes between healthy human individuals. Terminally differentiated effector memory CD45RA+ cells were excluded by CCR7 positive selection of CD45RO-negative cells. The table came from immunoSEQ multiplex PCR; TCRdb's copy has only in-frame clones and leaves some out. The sample consists of 2 million to 2.5 million clones, about 95% of them appearing once. The material sequenced was naive CD8+ T cells sorted from blood. The receptor set was obtained from a man younger than 30 in good health.

The V and J genes are TRBV11-2 and TRBJ2-2; TRBD1 matches 8 bases. The ends lost 1 base at V and 7 bases at J; junction bases unmatched: 5. Germline assignment: CDR1 SGHAT and CDR2 FQNNGV. The CDR3 runs 15 residues. In DNA form, the CDR3 reads TGTGCCAGCAGCTTAGGGCAGGGGGCCGGCGGGGAGCTGTTTTTT. It encodes CASSLGQGAGGELFF.

The chain has TRBV4-2 and TRBJ2-7; TRBD1 is a possible D gene (5 bases). CDR1 and CDR2 (germline): LGHNA, YNFKEQ. CDR3 length: 18 residues. Trimming took 1 base from V and 1 from J, leaving 20 bases between them. CDR3 nucleotide sequence: TGTGCCAGCAGCCAAGTATTTCCACTGGACACACTATCCTACGAGCAGTACTTC. This encodes CASSQVFPLDTLSYEQYF.

The V gene is TRBV6-6, the J gene TRBJ2-7, with D possibly being TRBD1 (6 bases). The germline gives CDR1 MNHNY, CDR2 SVGAGI (reference sequence). V lost 0 bases, J lost 3 bases, and 9 bases lay in between. The CDR3 runs 14 residues. The CDR3 region is CASSYSEQGYEQYF. The CDR3 DNA reads as TGTGCCAGCAGTTACTCGGAACAGGGCTACGAGCAGTACTTC.

V gene TRBV7-6 combines with J gene TRBJ2-2; D remains ambiguous. V dropped 1 base and J dropped 1 base, with 7 bases sitting between them. Germline-derived CDR1 and CDR2 are SGHVS and FNYEAQ. The CDR3 is made up of 15 amino acids. This CDR3 reads CASSLGLMNTGELFF. The CDR3 nucleotides are TGTGCCAGCAGCTTAGGACTTATGAACACCGGGGAGCTGTTTTTT.

This rearrangement joins TRBV27 to TRBJ2-7; D uncertain. This CDR3 spans 12 amino acids. Germline V gene data show CDR1 as MNHEY and CDR2 as SMNVEV (reference sequence). V was shortened by 7 bases and J by 2 bases, with 9 bases between the two germline ends. The CDR3 nucleotides are TGTGCCAGCATGAACAGCCCCTACGAGCAGTACTTC. This translates into CASMNSPYEQYF.

The rearrangement links TRBV28 to TRBJ1-1; D call uncertain. Germline CDR1 reads MDHEN; CDR2 reads SYDVKM. The CDR3 is 14 residues long. V was cut by 5 bases and J by 0 bases, with 10 bases left in between. The CDR3 coding sequence is TGTGCCAGCAGTCCATGGATGGTGAACACTGAAGCTTTCTTT. This encodes CASSPWMVNTEAFF.

This clone was detected only once. This chain uses TRBV4-3 with TRBJ2-2; D possibly corresponds to TRBD2 (6 bases). Germline V gives CDR1 LGHNA, CDR2 YSLEER. With 0 bases removed from V and 0 bases from J, the gap between germline ends came to 14 bases. The CDR3 runs to 18 residues. In DNA form, the CDR3 reads TGCGCCAGCAGCCAAGATCGGATTAGCGGTGCGAACACCGGGGAGCTGTTTTTT. Its translation: CASSQDRISGANTGELFF.

V gene TRBV7-8 combines with J gene TRBJ2-7; D is unclear. CDR3 length: 13 amino acids. Trimming left V 5 bases short and J 4 bases short, with 12 bases between. Germline CDR1 reads SGHVS; CDR2 reads FQNEAQ. CDR3 sequence: CASSRDGIYEQYF. For the CDR3, the DNA is TGTGCCAGCAGCCGAGACGGAATATACGAGCAGTACTTC.

The gene calls are TRBV29-1 and TRBJ2-5; maybe TRBD1 (6 bases). This CDR3 comprises 11 residues. Germline values: CDR1 SQVTM, CDR2 ANQGSEA. Trimming removed 4 bases at V and 5 bases at J, with 8 bases between. CDR3 in amino acids: CSVAGDETQYF. The DNA of the CDR3 is TGCAGCGTTGCAGGGGACGAGACCCAGTACTTC.

This sequence joins TRBV28 and TRBJ1-4; D uncertain. Germline lookup yields CDR1 MDHEN and CDR2 SYDVKM. The CDR3 length is 13 residues. The V end was cut by 3 bases, the J end by 4 bases, with 6 bases between. The CDR3 protein is CASSLEVNEKLFF. The DNA of the CDR3 is TGTGCCAGCAGTTTGGAGGTTAATGAAAAACTGTTTTTT.

The chain joins TRBV29-1 to TRBJ2-4, with D possibly matching TRBD2 (5 bases). V was pared by 4 bases and J by 0 bases, with 13 bases between. This CDR3 spans 15 amino acids. Germline V gene data show CDR1 as SQVTM and CDR2 as ANQGSEA. This CDR3 reads CSVVGLDLAKNIQYF. CDR3 nucleotide sequence: TGCAGCGTTGTAGGACTCGATCTAGCCAAAAACATTCAGTACTTC.

Concerning this clone itself: Relative to the germline gene, one junction end is altered; a read error may explain this. The sample has other DNA sequences that encode this CDR3 too. The chain carries TRBV7-7 and TRBJ1-1; D is uncertain. The CDR3 runs 13 residues. Per germline, CDR1 SSHAT and CDR2 FNYEAQ (reference sequence). For the CDR3, the DNA is TGTGCTAGCAGCTTGGACCTTAACACTGAAGCTTTCTTT. Its translation: CASSLDLNTEAFF.

J is TRBJ2-7 and V is TRBV5-6; TRBD1 matches 8 bases. The CDR3 covers 14 residues. CDR1 is SGHDT and CDR2 is YYEEEE in the germline V gene. Germline trimming cut 4 bases from V and 3 bases from J; bases unmatched to any gene: 6. The CDR3 DNA reads TGTGCCAGCAGCGCAGGACAGGGAGGCTACGAGCAGTACTTC. Translated: CASSAGQGGYEQYF.

The DNA for the CDR3 is TGTGCCAGCAGCTCGGCCCCCGGCTCCTACGAGCAGTACTTC. Translating gives CASSSAPGSYEQYF. The V gene is TRBV5-6, the J gene TRBJ2-7; no clear D gene. Germline V gene sequence: CDR1 SGHDT, CDR2 YYEEEE. The CDR3 contains 14 residues. Trimming took 3 bases from V and 0 from J, leaving 10 bases between them.

As for this clone: The same CDR3 also results from other DNA sequences found in this sample. The rearrangement joins TRBV9 to TRBJ2-7, with D unclear. The V and J ends lost 3 bases and 2 bases respectively, with 9 bases between them. The CDR3 consists of 13 residues. Germline V gene lookup returns CDR1 SGDLS and CDR2 YYNGEE. CDR3 sequence reads: CASSATPTYEQYF. In DNA form, the CDR3 reads TGTGCCAGCAGCGCAACCCCGACCTACGAGCAGTACTTC.